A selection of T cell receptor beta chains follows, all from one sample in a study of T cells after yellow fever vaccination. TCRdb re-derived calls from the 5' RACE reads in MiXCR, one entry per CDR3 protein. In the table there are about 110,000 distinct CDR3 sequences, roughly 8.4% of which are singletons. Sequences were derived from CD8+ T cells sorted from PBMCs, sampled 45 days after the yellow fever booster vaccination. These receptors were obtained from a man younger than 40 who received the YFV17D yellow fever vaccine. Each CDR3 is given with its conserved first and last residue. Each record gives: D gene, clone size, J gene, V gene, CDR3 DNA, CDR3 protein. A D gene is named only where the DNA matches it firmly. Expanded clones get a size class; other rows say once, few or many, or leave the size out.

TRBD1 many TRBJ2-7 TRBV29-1 TGCAGCGTTGGCGACCCCGGACAGGGTGCCAACGAGCAGTACTTC CSVGDPGQGANEQYF
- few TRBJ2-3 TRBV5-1 TGCGCCAGCAGCTTATATCAAGGGGGTACGACGGTGACGCAGTATTTT CASSLYQGGTTVTQYF
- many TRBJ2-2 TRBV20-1 TGCAGTGCTAGTCCCACCCGATCTAACACCGGGGAGCTGTTTTTT CSASPTRSNTGELFF
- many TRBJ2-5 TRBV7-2 TGTGCCAGCAGCTTATACGGGGCCGGAGGAGAGACCCAGTACTTC CASSLYGAGGETQYF
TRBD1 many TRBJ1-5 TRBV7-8 TGTGCCAGCGGGGGACAGTATAGCAATCAGCCCCAGCATTTT CASGGQYSNQPQHF
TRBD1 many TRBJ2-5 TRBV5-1 TGCGCCATCCTCTCGAGGGGGCGCCGACTGACCCAGTACTTC CAILSRGRRLTQYF
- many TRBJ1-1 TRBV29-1 TGCAGCGTTGAACACACTGAAGCTTTCTTT CSVEHTEAFF
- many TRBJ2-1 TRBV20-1 TGCAGTGCTAGAGATTGGGGGGACTCCTACAATGAGCAGTTCTTC CSARDWGDSYNEQFF
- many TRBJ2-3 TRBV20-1 TGCAGTGCCAGACCAGACTTGAGGGCGGGATTTACGCAGTATTTT CSARPDLRAGFTQYF
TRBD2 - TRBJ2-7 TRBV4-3 TGCGCCAGCAGCCAGGGAATCTTAGATAGCGGGACCTCCTACGAGCAGTACTTC CASSQGILDSGTSYEQYF
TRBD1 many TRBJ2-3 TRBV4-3 TGCGCCAGCAGGGACAGGGCTACAGATACGCAGTATTTT CASRDRATDTQYF
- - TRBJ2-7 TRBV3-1 TGTGCCACCAGCCAAGAAGGGACCCCGAGCTCCTACGAGCAGTACTTC CATSQEGTPSSYEQYF
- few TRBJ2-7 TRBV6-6 TGTGCCAGCAGTCACCAGGCCCTATCACAGCAGTACTTC CASSHQALSQQYF
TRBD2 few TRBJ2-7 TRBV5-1 TGCGCCAGCAGCTTGTGGACTAGCGGTACCTACGAGCAGTACTTC CASSLWTSGTYEQYF
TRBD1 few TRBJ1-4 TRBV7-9 TGTGCCAGCAGCGGGGACAGTTTTAATGAAAAACTGTTTTTT CASSGDSFNEKLFF
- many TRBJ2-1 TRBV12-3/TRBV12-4 TGTGCCAGCAGTTTGCTATCCGGGGACAATGAGCAGTTCTTC CASSLLSGDNEQFF
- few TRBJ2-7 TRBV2 TGTGCCAGCATACGAACAGGGCACGAGCAGTACTTC CASIRTGHEQYF
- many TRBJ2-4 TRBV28 TGTGCCAGCAGTGCCGACAAAAACATTCAGTACTTC CASSADKNIQYF
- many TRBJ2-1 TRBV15 TGTGCCACCAGCAGAGGAGTTGAGCAGTTCTTC CATSRGVEQFF
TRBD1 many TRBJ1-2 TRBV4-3 TGCGCCAGCAGCCACCTACCGGGACAGGGGGCCGGTATCTATGGCTACACCTTC CASSHLPGQGAGIYGYTF
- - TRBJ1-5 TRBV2 TGTGCCAGCAGTGCCCTGACAGGAATTAGCAATCAGCCCCAGCATTTT CASSALTGISNQPQHF
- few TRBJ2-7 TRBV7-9 TGTGCCAGCAGTCCCCCTCTTCGGGTGGGGGAGCAGTACTTC CASSPPLRVGEQYF
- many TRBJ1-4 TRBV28 TGTGCCGGATACCAGGGGTTGAGTGAAAAACTGTTTTTT CAGYQGLSEKLFF
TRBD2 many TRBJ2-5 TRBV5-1 TGCGCCAGCAGCCCTAGACTAGCAGAGACCCAGTACTTC CASSPRLAETQYF
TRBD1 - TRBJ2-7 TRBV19 TGTGCCAGTAGTATTCATGCGACAGGGGGTGAGCAGTACTTC CASSIHATGGEQYF
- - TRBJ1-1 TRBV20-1 TGCAGTGCTAGGGAGGGGACGAACACTGAAGCTTTCTTT CSAREGTNTEAFF
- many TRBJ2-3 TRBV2 TGTGCCAGCACTGAAAGGGATACGCAGTATTTT CASTERDTQYF
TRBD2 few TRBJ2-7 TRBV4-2 TGTGCCAGCAGCCAAGGAGATAGCGGGAGCTCCTACGAGCAGTACTTC CASSQGDSGSSYEQYF
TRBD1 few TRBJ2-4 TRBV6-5 TGTGCCAGCAGTTCCCCTGGGACAGGGGACGACATTCAGTACTTC CASSSPGTGDDIQYF
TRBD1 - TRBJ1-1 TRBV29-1 TGCAGCGTTGAAGATCTACAGGGGATGAACACTGAAGCTTTCTTT CSVEDLQGMNTEAFF
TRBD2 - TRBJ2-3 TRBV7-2 TGTGCCAGCAGCAACCCAGCGGGAGGGCCCTCGTATACGCAGTATTTT CASSNPAGGPSYTQYF
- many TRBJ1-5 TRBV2 TGTGCCAGCAGTGAAAGGGCGGATAGCCAGCATTTT CASSERADSQHF
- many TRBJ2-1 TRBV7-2 TGTGCCAGCAACGACGGCGGGACCCATGAGCAGTTCTTC CASNDGGTHEQFF
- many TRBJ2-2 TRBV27 TGTGCCAGCAGTTCAGGGGTGAACACCGGGGAGCTGTTTTTT CASSSGVNTGELFF
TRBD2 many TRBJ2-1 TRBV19 TGTGCCAGTAGTGTCCACGGGACTAGCGCCTACAATGAGCAGTTCTTC CASSVHGTSAYNEQFF
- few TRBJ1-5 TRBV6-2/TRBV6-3 TGTGCCAGCAGTCGGACCGGTGGGTTCAATCAGCCCCAGCATTTT CASSRTGGFNQPQHF
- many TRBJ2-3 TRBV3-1 TGTGCCAGCAGCGCTGACTGGAAAAGCACAGATACGCAGTATTTT CASSADWKSTDTQYF
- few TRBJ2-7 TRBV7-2 TGTGCCAGCAGCTTATTAGGGGGGACGGGGGATTTCGAGCAGTACTTC CASSLLGGTGDFEQYF
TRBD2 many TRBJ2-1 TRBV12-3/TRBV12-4 TGTGCCAGCACCTTAGCGGGAGGGGTCAATGAGCAGTTCTTC CASTLAGGVNEQFF
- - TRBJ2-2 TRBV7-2 TGTGCCAGCAGCGTTGGGGGGAACACCGGGGAGCTGTTTTTT CASSVGGNTGELFF
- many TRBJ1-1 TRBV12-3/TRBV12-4 TGTGCCAGCAGTTTACCAACCCTAGACAGGAACACTGAAGCTTTCTTT CASSLPTLDRNTEAFF
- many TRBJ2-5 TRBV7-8 TGTGCCAGCTCCCTGTACCAGTTAGGAGAGACCCAGTACTTC CASSLYQLGETQYF
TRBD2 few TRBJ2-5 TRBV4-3 TGCGCCAGCAGCCAAGATCGGATAGCGGGGGGGGGAGAGACCCAGTACTTC CASSQDRIAGGGETQYF
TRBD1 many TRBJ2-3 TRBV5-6 TGTGCCAGCACACAGTCACAGGGGCCCGGAGATACGCAGTATTTT CASTQSQGPGDTQYF
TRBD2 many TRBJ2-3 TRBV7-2 TGTGCCAGCAGCCTCGGGACTAGCGGTACAGATACGCAGTATTTT CASSLGTSGTDTQYF
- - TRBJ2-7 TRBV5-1 TGCGCCAGCAGCCCGGACGTAGGGAACGAGCAGTACTTC CASSPDVGNEQYF
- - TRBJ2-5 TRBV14 TGTGCCAGCAGCCAAGTAGGCGGAGAGACCCAGTACTTC CASSQVGGETQYF
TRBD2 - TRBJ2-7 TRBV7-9 TGTGCCAGCGCTGCGGGAGGCACCTACGAGCAGTACTTC CASAAGGTYEQYF
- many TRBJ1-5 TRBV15 TGTGCCACCAGCTCCGGGGATAGCAATCAGCCCCAGCATTTT CATSSGDSNQPQHF
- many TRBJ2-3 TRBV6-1 TGTGCCAGCGAAAAGGGCCCACCTAGCACAGATACGCAGTATTTT CASEKGPPSTDTQYF
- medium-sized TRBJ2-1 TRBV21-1 TGTGCCAGCAGCAAAAGTAGGACTCTCCTTTTCGACAATGAGCAGTTCTTC CASSKSRTLLFDNEQFF
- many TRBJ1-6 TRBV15 TGTGCCACCAGCAGAGGAAGGAATTCACCCCTCCACTTT CATSRGRNSPLHF
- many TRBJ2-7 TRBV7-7 TGTGCCAGCAGCTTAGCGCTTGGCCGCGAGCAGTACTTC CASSLALGREQYF